This paragraph covers one T cell receptor beta chain sequence. Authors' methods: Amplification with reference gene primers provided the estimates of nucleated cell counts. Generated by immunoSEQ multiplex PCR, the TCRdb table keeps only in-frame clones and is missing some. That table is the source of V, J and clone size, and D and trimming were worked out from the DNA. The table has 52,000 or so clones, roughly nine tenths seen once; the top ten hold around a tenth. This specimen belongs to a study of blood T cell repertoires in COVID-19. About the study: The samples span acute and convalescent COVID-19 from the United States, Italy and Spain. The cDNA or gDNA used as material had been derived from T cells, B-cell-depleted T cells, or PBMCs.

V lost 6 bases and J 4 bases, leaving 13 bases between the germline ends. This CDR3 is 15 amino acids long. Germline V CDR1 and CDR2: MNHEY, SVGAGI. This clonotype originated in a woman aged 80 or over with acute or convalescent COVID-19. The material sequenced was peripheral blood. The chain recombines TRBV6-5 with TRBJ1-6; the D gene is possibly TRBD1 (5 bases). CDR3 DNA: TGTGCCAGCAGATTGGACAAGACGTATAATTCACCCCTCCACTTT. Translated, it gives CASRLDKTYNSPLHF.